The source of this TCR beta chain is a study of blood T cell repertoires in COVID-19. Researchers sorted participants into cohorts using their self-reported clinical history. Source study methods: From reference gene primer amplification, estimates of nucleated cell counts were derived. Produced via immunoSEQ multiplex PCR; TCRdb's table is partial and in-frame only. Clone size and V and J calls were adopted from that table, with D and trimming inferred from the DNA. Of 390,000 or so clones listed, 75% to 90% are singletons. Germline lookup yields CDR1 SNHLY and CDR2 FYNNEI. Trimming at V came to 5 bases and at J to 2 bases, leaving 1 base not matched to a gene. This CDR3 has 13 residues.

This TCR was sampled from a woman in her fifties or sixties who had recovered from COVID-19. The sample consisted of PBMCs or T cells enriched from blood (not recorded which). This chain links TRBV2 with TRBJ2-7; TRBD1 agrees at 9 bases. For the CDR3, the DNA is TGTGCCAGCAGTAGACAGGGGGCCTACGAGCAGTACTTC. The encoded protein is CASSRQGAYEQYF.